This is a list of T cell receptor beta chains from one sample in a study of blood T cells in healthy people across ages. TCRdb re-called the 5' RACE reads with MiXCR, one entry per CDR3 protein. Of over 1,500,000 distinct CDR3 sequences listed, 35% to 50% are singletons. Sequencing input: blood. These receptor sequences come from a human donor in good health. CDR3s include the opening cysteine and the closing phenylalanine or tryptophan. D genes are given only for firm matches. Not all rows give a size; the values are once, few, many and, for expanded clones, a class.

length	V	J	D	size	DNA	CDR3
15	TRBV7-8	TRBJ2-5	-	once	TGTGCCAGCAGCCCCCTCCGTGGCCATACGGGGACCCAGTACTTC	CASSPLRGHTGTQYF
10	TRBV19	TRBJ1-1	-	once	TGTGCCAGTAGCGGAGTAGAAGCTTTCTTT	CASSGVEAFF
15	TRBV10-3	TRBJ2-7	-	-	TGTGCCATCCTTGGGGACGGGACGGGGACCTACGAGCAGTACTTC	CAILGDGTGTYEQYF
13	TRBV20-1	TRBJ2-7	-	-	TGCAGTGCTCGCCTTCCCCCGGGGGAAGAGCAGTACTTC	CSARLPPGEEQYF
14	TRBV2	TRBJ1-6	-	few	TGTGCCAGCAGTGGGGAGGGAAACAATTCACCCCTCCACTTT	CASSGEGNNSPLHF
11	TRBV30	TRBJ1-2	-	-	TGTGCCTTTACCCCCTTGCTCGGCTACACCTTC	CAFTPLLGYTF
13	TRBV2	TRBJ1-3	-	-	TGTGCCACACGGGGGGACTCTGGAAACACCATATATTTT	CATRGDSGNTIYF
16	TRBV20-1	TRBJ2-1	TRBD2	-	TGCAGTGCTCCCAGGATGGCTAGCGGGGGTCTCGATGAGCAGTTCTTC	CSAPRMASGGLDEQFF
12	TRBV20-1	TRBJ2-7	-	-	TGCAGTGCTAGCGGGCAGATCTACGAGCAGTACTTC	CSASGQIYEQYF
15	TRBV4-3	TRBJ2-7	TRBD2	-	TGCGCCAGCAGCCAAGAGTTAGCGGGGTCCTACGAGCAGTACTTC	CASSQELAGSYEQYF
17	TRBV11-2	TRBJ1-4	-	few	TGTGCCAGCAGCTTAGGGGGGGACACCTCAACTAATGAAGAACTGTTTTTT	CASSLGGDTSTNEELFF
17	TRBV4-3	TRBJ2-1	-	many	TGCGCCAGCAGCCAAGATATCAGGGCAGACTCCTACAATGAGCAGTTCTTC	CASSQDIRADSYNEQFF
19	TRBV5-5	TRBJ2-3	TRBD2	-	TGTGCCAGCAGTCAGCTTCCTAGCGGGGGCCCCACGAGCACAGATACGCAGTATTTT	CASSQLPSGGPTSTDTQYF
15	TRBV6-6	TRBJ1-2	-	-	TGTGCCAGCAGTTACTCGACTATACAACAGGATGGCTACACCTTC	CASSYSTIQQDGYTF
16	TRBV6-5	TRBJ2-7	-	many	TGTGCCAGCAGTTCAAGATTTGGAGGGTCTACCTACGAGCAGTACTTC	CASSSRFGGSTYEQYF
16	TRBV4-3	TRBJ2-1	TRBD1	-	TGCGCCAGCAGCCACCGCGGACAGGGGACCTACAATGAGCAGTTCTTC	CASSHRGQGTYNEQFF
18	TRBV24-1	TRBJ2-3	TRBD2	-	TGTGCCACCAGTGATCCTCTCCGGACTAGCGAGCGCACAGATACGCAGTATTTT	CATSDPLRTSERTDTQYF
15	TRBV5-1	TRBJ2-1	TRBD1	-	TGCGCCAGCAGCTTGGGACAGGGGGACTGGGATGAGCAGTTCTTC	CASSLGQGDWDEQFF
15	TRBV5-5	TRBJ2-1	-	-	TGTGCCAGCAGCTTGGGGTCAGGGTGGAACAATGAGCAGTTCTTC	CASSLGSGWNNEQFF
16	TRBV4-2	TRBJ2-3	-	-	TGTGCCAGCAGCCACGCGCCGAGTGTGACGCCAGATACGCAGTATTTT	CASSHAPSVTPDTQYF
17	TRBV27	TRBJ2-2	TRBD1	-	TGTGCCAGCAGTTTACAATCAGGGGGTTTTTACACCGGGGAGCTGTTTTTT	CASSLQSGGFYTGELFF
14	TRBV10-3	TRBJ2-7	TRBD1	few	TGTGCCATCAGAAACGGACAGGGATCCTACGAGCAGTACTTC	CAIRNGQGSYEQYF
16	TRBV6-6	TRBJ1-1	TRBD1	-	TGTGCCAGCAGCCGAAGACAGGGAGACTTATCCACTGAAGCTTTCTTT	CASSRRQGDLSTEAFF
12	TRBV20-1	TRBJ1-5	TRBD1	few	TGCAGTATGTCAGGGGGCGGGCAGCCCCAGCATTTT	CSMSGGGQPQHF
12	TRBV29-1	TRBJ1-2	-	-	TGCAGCGTTTTTACAGGAACCTATGGCTACACCTTC	CSVFTGTYGYTF
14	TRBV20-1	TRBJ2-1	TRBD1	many	TGCAGTGCCACCCGGGACAGGGGAGGGAATGAGCAGTTCTTC	CSATRDRGGNEQFF
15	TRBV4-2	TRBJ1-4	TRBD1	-	TGTGCCAGCAGCTATAACAGGGGGCTATCAGGGAAACTGTTTTTT	CASSYNRGLSGKLFF
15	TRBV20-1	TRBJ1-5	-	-	TGCAGTGCTAGTTCTCGGGGGTCTAGCAATCAGCCCCAGCATTTT	CSASSRGSSNQPQHF
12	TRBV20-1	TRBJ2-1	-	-	TGCAGTGCTAGAAATATGGGCAATGAGCAGTTCTTC	CSARNMGNEQFF
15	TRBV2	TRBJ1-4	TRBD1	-	TGTGCCAGCAGCCCGGAGGGGACAGGAGGAGGAAAACTGTTTTTT	CASSPEGTGGGKLFF
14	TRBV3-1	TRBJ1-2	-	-	TGTGCCAGCAACCATGAGGGAACTCTCTATGGCTACACCTTC	CASNHEGTLYGYTF
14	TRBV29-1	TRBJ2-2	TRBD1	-	TGCAGCGTTGAACCGGGACAGAACACCGGGGAGCCGTTTTTT	CSVEPGQNTGEPFF